A few counts support the clone carrying this T cell receptor beta chain. Its specificity is not known. This sample is drawn from a study of CD8 T cells in Susac syndrome. The study sequenced TCR beta in blood CD8+ and CD4+ T cells. Study-wide points: The TCR sequencing and HLA analysis in the study involved a relatively small number of individuals, as the study acknowledged.

Random hexamers primed reverse transcription of about 0.45 to 1 ug RNA. The authors amplified TCR beta CDR3 across 54 Vbeta and 13 Jbeta using immunoSEQ multiplex PCR. One entry per CDR3 protein results from TCRdb running MiXCR on the immunoSEQ multiplex PCR reads. The table includes over 130,000 distinct CDR3 sequences, 85% to 95% detected once. This receptor was identified in a human donor with multiple sclerosis. Sequencing was performed on CD4+ T cells from PBMCs.

The CDR3 region has the DNA TGTGCCAGCAGTGGGACAGGGAACTATGGCTACACCTTC. Translation: CASSGTGNYGYTF. The chain is built from TRBV5-4 and TRBJ1-2; TRBD1 agrees at 9 bases. The CDR3 extends over 13 amino acids. V lost 5 bases, J lost 2 bases, and 1 base stayed unmatched. From germline, CDR1 is SGHNT and CDR2 YYREEE (reference sequence). Full variable domain (outside the CDR3, taken from reference TRBV5-4 and TRBJ1-2): ETGVTQSPTHLIKTRGQQVTLRCSSQSGHNTVSWYQQALGQGPQFIFQYYREEENGRGNFPPRFSGLQFPNYSSELNVNALELDDSALYLCASSGTGNYGYTFGSGTRLTVV.